Shown below are 20 T cell receptor beta chains from a single sample sequenced in a study of cytomegalovirus exposure and HLA in healthy donors. Amplification used 60 Vbeta primers and 13 Jbeta primers. TCRdb's copy holds only in-frame clones and misses some; the assay was immunoSEQ multiplex PCR. The sample consists of fewer than 200,000 clones, about 90% of them appearing once. Sequences were obtained from PBMCs. These receptors all come from a boy younger than 10 in good health and CMV-seronegative.

DNA for the CDR3: TGTGCCAGCAGCCAAGAAGGGTCAGCGGGAGACTACGAGCAGTACTTC. Residues: CASSQEGSAGDYEQYF. V usage is TRBV4-2 and J usage is TRBJ2-7; 8 nucleotides match TRBD2. V shed 0 bases, J shed 3 bases, and the junction held 7 bases outside the gene matches. The V gene's germline CDR1 is LGHNA and CDR2 YNFKEQ. This CDR3 region has 16 residues.

The gene calls are TRBV5-1 and TRBJ2-3; D uncertain. Germline CDR1 SGHRS, CDR2 YFSETQ. Trimming removed 4 bases from V and 1 base from J, with 13 bases in between. The CDR3 has 15 amino acids. The CDR3 DNA is TGCGCCAGCAGCCCCGGTAGAGGCGGCACAGATACGCAGTATTTT. This translates into CASSPGRGGTDTQYF.

Concerning this clone itself: One end of the junction does not line up with germline, which may come from a read error. The chain combines TRBV6-5 with TRBJ2-1, with 7 bases fitting TRBD2. The CDR3 consists of 12 residues. Germline V lookup: CDR1 MNHEY, CDR2 SVGAGI. The chain's CDR3 is CAGSYFGGGQFF. CDR3 nucleotide sequence: TGTGCCGGCAGTTACTTTGGCGGGGGGCAGTTCTTC.

The chain combines TRBV14 with TRBJ1-2; 7 nucleotides match TRBD1. The CDR3 extends over 14 amino acids. Trimming removed 5 bases from V and 4 bases from J; junction bases left unmatched: 7. Germline V lookup: CDR1 SGHDN, CDR2 FVKESK. This CDR3 is CASSFENRGYGYTF. The CDR3 nucleotides read TGTGCCAGCAGCTTTGAGAACAGGGGCTATGGCTACACCTTC.

The count of this clone is one. This chain joins TRBV7-2 and TRBJ2-6; TRBD1 matches 8 bases. V dropped 5 bases and J dropped 0; count of bases not matched to a gene: 9. The CDR3 runs to 18 residues. Germline V lookup: CDR1 SGHTA, CDR2 FQGNSA. In nucleotides, the CDR3 is TGTGCCAGCAGCGGATCCGGGACAGGCGTCTCTGGGGCCAACGTCCTGACTTTC. This codes for CASSGSGTGVSGANVLTF.

To note about this clone: Sequence at one end of the junction differs from germline and may be a read error. The chain links TRBV7-3 to TRBJ2-2, with 12 bases identical to TRBD2. CDR1 SGHTA and CDR2 FQGTGA come from the germline V gene. The CDR3 has 18 amino acids. CDR3 DNA: TGTGCCAGCAGCGTAACGGCTAGCGGGGGGGCGAACACCGGGGAGCTGTTTTTT. It yields the protein CASSVTASGGANTGELFF.

The chain combines TRBV5-5 with TRBJ2-6; D remains unclear. This CDR3 is built from 17 residues. Looked up from germline, CDR1 is SGHKS and CDR2 is YYEKEE (reference sequence). V lost 0 bases, J lost 0 bases, and 10 bases lay in between. CDR3 sequence reads: CASSLDSKFSGANVLTF. CDR3 bases: TGTGCCAGCAGCTTGGACTCAAAGTTCTCTGGGGCCAACGTCCTGACTTTC.

The rearrangement joins TRBV5-4 to TRBJ1-2, with D possibly being TRBD1 (6 bases). The CDR3 totals 18 residues. The germline V and J ends were trimmed by 0 bases and 2 bases, with 20 bases remaining between them. Germline CDR1 reads SGHNT; CDR2 reads YYREEE (reference sequence). The CDR3 DNA reads as TGTGCCAGCAGCTTGGGTCCGGTTTGGGACACAGAAAACTATGGCTACACCTTC. Its protein is CASSLGPVWDTENYGYTF.

The rearrangement joins TRBV5-1 to TRBJ2-6; 8 bases fit TRBD1. Germline CDR1 reads SGHRS; CDR2 reads YFSETQ. V shed 4 bases, J shed 0 bases, and the junction held 15 bases outside the gene matches. The CDR3 length is 20 residues. CDR3 sequence (DNA): TGCGCCAGCAGCCTGGAACCGACAGGGGCCTACGCCTCTGGGGCCAACGTCCTGACTTTC. Amino acids: CASSLEPTGAYASGANVLTF.

V and J are TRBV19 and TRBJ2-1, with TRBD2 matching over 9 bases. CDR1 is LNHDA and CDR2 is SQIVND in the germline V gene (reference sequence). The CDR3 runs to 13 residues. V dropped 6 bases and J dropped 6; count of bases not matched to a gene: 3. CDR3 sequence (DNA): TGTGCCAGTAGGACTAGCGGCGGCAATGAGCAGTTCTTC. Translation: CASRTSGGNEQFF.

J is TRBJ1-1 and V is TRBV27; 10 nucleotides agree with TRBD1. CDR1 MNHEY and CDR2 SMNVEV come from the germline V gene (reference sequence). Trimming cost V 6 bases and J 4 bases; bases outside gene matches: 5. This CDR3 has 14 amino acids. CDR3: CASRRDRGGTEAFF. The CDR3 bases are TGTGCCAGCAGGCGGGACAGGGGTGGCACTGAAGCTTTCTTT.

This clone has only one observation. The chain links TRBV7-3 to TRBJ1-1; 8 bases are shared with TRBD1. The CDR3 extends over 13 amino acids. Germline CDR1 SGHTA, CDR2 FQGTGA. The V and J ends lost 5 bases and 5 bases, in that order; junction bases with no gene match: 4. DNA of the CDR3: TGTGCCAGCAGCAGGACAGGGTGGACTGAAGCTTTCTTT. Protein sequence: CASSRTGWTEAFF.

This chain connects TRBV5-8 to TRBJ2-5, with D possibly matching TRBD1 (5 bases). The CDR3 has 15 amino acids. Germline V lookup: CDR1 SGHTS, CDR2 YDEGEE. V was cut by 0 bases and J by 1 base, with 10 bases left in between. The CDR3 DNA is TGTGCCAGCAGCTTGGGGGGCAGGGTCCAAGAGACCCAGTACTTC. This sequence encodes CASSLGGRVQETQYF.

The chain is built from TRBV5-4 and TRBJ2-7; D perhaps matches TRBD1 (6 bases). This CDR3 spans 14 amino acids. Trimming left V 1 base short and J 5 bases short, with 13 bases between. Germline V gene sequence: CDR1 SGHNT, CDR2 YYREEE (reference sequence). The CDR3 loop is CASSLKQGWDEQYF. In DNA form, the CDR3 reads TGTGCCAGCAGCTTGAAACAGGGATGGGACGAGCAGTACTTC.

The chain links TRBV20-1 to TRBJ2-7; D gene ambiguous. The CDR3 spans 11 residues. V lost 3 bases, J lost 5 bases, and 8 bases lay in between. Germline V lookup: CDR1 DFQATT, CDR2 SNEGSKA (reference sequence). CDR3 loop: CSASGEDEQYF. The CDR3 coding sequence is TGCAGTGCTAGTGGTGAGGACGAGCAGTACTTC.

V and J are TRBV5-1 and TRBJ1-1; weak D call: TRBD1 (6 bases). This CDR3 has 13 residues. With 4 bases removed from V and 6 bases from J, the gap between germline ends came to 13 bases. CDR1 and CDR2 (germline): SGHRS, YFSETQ. CDR3 sequence reads: CASSLGQLPEAFF. The CDR3 nucleotides read TGCGCCAGCAGCCTAGGACAGCTCCCTGAAGCTTTCTTT.

This clone occurred once. At one end the junction does not follow the germline gene, possibly because of a read error. This chain links TRBV7-9 with TRBJ1-5; the D is unclear. Germline-derived CDR1 and CDR2 are SEHNR and FQNEAQ (reference sequence). The CDR3 sequence is 15 residues long. CDR3 loop: CSSSSSSGVNQPQHF. The CDR3 region has the DNA TGTTCCAGCAGCTCAAGTTCCGGGGTAAATCAGCCCCAGCATTTT.

The chain combines TRBV7-9 with TRBJ2-7; tentative D call: TRBD2 (6 bases). This CDR3 has 13 residues. The germline V gene has CDR1 SEHNR and CDR2 FQNEAQ (reference sequence). V dropped 7 bases and J dropped 1 base, with 11 bases sitting between them. CDR3 bases: TGTGCCAGCACCACCGCGGGGTCCTACGAGCAGTACTTC. It specifies CASTTAGSYEQYF.

V is TRBV4-1 and J is TRBJ2-7, with TRBD1 matching 8 bases. With 0 bases clipped from V and 9 bases from J, the junction kept 10 bases outside the gene matches. CDR3 size: 15 residues. Germline V gives CDR1 MGHRA, CDR2 YSYEKL. The CDR3 loop reads CASSQDGTGTLGQYF. The CDR3 DNA sequence: TGCGCCAGCAGCCAAGATGGGACAGGCACGTTGGGGCAGTACTTC.

The V gene is TRBV6-5, the J gene TRBJ1-2; no definite D call. The CDR3 covers 14 residues. Trimming removed 2 bases at V and 7 bases at J, with 14 bases between. The V gene's germline CDR1 is MNHEY and CDR2 SVGAGI. The CDR3 coding sequence is TGTGCCAGCAGTTACCGCGGAGGGCAGGCTGGCTACACCTTC. This encodes CASSYRGGQAGYTF.